The 11 T cell receptor beta chains listed next were all sequenced from one sample in a study of identical twins. TCRdb re-called the 5' RACE reads through MiXCR, storing one row per CDR3 protein. The table lists over 550,000 distinct CDR3 sequences, about 7.1% of them singletons. The same sample was also used in a study of yellow fever vaccine responses in identical twins.

The sequencing input was PBMCs. The receptor source for this set is a woman between 18 and 29 years old in good health.

In this sample, this clonotype turned up many times. The rearrangement uses TRBV10-1 and TRBJ2-5; a weak D match, TRBD2 (6 bases). Trimming stripped 3 bases from V and 3 bases from J, with 11 bases between. The CDR3 is made up of 14 amino acids. Germline assignment: CDR1 WNHNN and CDR2 SYGVQD (reference sequence). CDR3 sequence reads: CASSDGGSKETQYF. CDR3 nucleotides: TGCGCCAGCAGTGATGGGGGGTCGAAAGAGACCCAGTACTTC.

There are many counts of this clonotype. The V gene is TRBV5-1, the J gene TRBJ2-1; perhaps TRBD1 as D (6 bases). CDR1 SGHRS and CDR2 YFSETQ come from the germline V gene. Trimming pared 7 bases from V and 0 bases from J, leaving 14 bases between. The CDR3 spans 15 residues. CDR3 residues: CASAPGHLSYNEQFF. CDR3 sequence (DNA): TGCGCCAGCGCGCCGGGACACCTCTCCTACAATGAGCAGTTCTTC.

This clonotype was found many times. The chain links TRBV20-1 to TRBJ1-6, with D possibly being TRBD1 (5 bases). This CDR3 comprises 15 residues. V dropped 5 bases and J dropped 7 bases, with 18 bases sitting between them. Germline V gene lookup returns CDR1 DFQATT and CDR2 SNEGSKA (reference sequence). The CDR3 region has the DNA TGCAGTGCTGGGGGAGTCTCAGGGTTGAATTCACCCCTCCACTTT. Residues: CSAGGVSGLNSPLHF.

This clonotype appeared many times. The chain employs TRBV29-1 and TRBJ2-7, with D perhaps matching TRBD1 or TRBD2 (6 bases each). V was trimmed by 6 bases and J by 2 bases, leaving 17 bases between them. The CDR3 consists of 14 residues. Germline V CDR1 and CDR2: SQVTM, ANQGSEA. CDR3 sequence: CSVAGGGPPYEQYF. The CDR3, as DNA: TGCAGCGTAGCTGGTGGGGGGCCTCCCTACGAGCAGTACTTC.

The table lists this clonotype with a few counts. The gene calls are TRBV5-6 and TRBJ2-7; D is perhaps TRBD2 (6 bases). The CDR3 is 13 residues long. V lost 2 bases and J lost 2, with 8 bases in between. Germline CDR1 and CDR2: SGHDT and YYEEEE. The CDR3 coding sequence is TGTGCCAGCAGCTTCGGGAGCGCCTACGAGCAGTACTTC. Residues: CASSFGSAYEQYF.

This clonotype was detected only a few times. The chain joins TRBV11-2 to TRBJ2-4; 15 bases agree with TRBD2. V gave up 0 bases and J gave up 0 bases; unmatched junction bases: 12. CDR3 length: 22 residues. The germline V gene has CDR1 SGHAT and CDR2 FQNNGV. Written as DNA, the CDR3 is TGTGCCAGCAGCTTAGACCGTGGACTAGCGGGAGGGCCGAGACTAGCCAAAAACATTCAGTACTTC. The encoded protein is CASSLDRGLAGGPRLAKNIQYF.

This clonotype was counted between two and nine times. Here the CDR3 reads CASSLIPLGETQYF. The CDR3 nucleotides read TGTGCCAGCAGTTTAATCCCGCTGGGGGAGACCCAGTACTTC. V and J are TRBV28 and TRBJ2-5; D not certain. V was cut by 2 bases and J by 5 bases, with 12 bases left in between. CDR3 length: 14 amino acids. Germline V gives CDR1 MDHEN, CDR2 SYDVKM.

This clonotype was counted at least ten times. The gene calls are TRBV10-3 and TRBJ1-1; D remains unclear. V dropped 10 bases and J dropped 5 bases, with 17 bases sitting between them. Germline lookup yields CDR1 ENHRY and CDR2 SYGVKD. The length of the CDR3 is 13 residues. The CDR3 coding sequence is TGTGCCACGGGTTATGAGGGAAAAACTGAAGCTTTCTTT. This codes for CATGYEGKTEAFF.

The chain uses TRBV25-1 and TRBJ2-2; TRBD2 matches at 14 bases. Trimming took 5 bases from V and 7 from J; bases not matched to a gene: 12. Germline V gene sequence: CDR1 MGHDK, CDR2 SYGVNS. This CDR3 is 18 amino acids long. As DNA, the CDR3 is TGTGCCAGCAGTCCACAACCGGGGACTAGCGGGAGTAACGGGGAGCTGTTTTTT. The encoded protein is CASSPQPGTSGSNGELFF.

The chain combines TRBV18 with TRBJ1-2, with D perhaps matching TRBD1 (6 bases). The V and J ends lost 3 bases and 8 bases respectively, with 10 bases between them. The CDR3 consists of 12 residues. In germline, CDR1 is KGHSH, CDR2 LQKENI. DNA of the CDR3: TGTGCCAGCTCACCGCCAGGGGACGGCTACACCTTC. It specifies CASSPPGDGYTF.

A few counts support this clonotype. V usage is TRBV18 and J usage is TRBJ1-1; D gene ambiguous. From germline, CDR1 is KGHSH and CDR2 LQKENI. V was clipped by 3 bases and J by 13 bases, with 18 bases between them. The CDR3 loop spans 13 amino acids. The CDR3 protein is CASSPPQTWALFF. Here the CDR3 DNA reads TGTGCCAGCTCACCCCCACAGACGTGGGCGCTTTTCTTT.